Sequencing of this TCR beta chain was carried out in a study of beta chain features in type 1 diabetes. Expressed TCRB transcripts were sequenced, since all the RNA that had been isolated was reverse transcribed. Only in-frame clones appear in the TCRdb table, and some are missing; sequencing was by immunoSEQ multiplex PCR. This repertoire shows 160,000 or so clones, approximately 9.1% found once; its top ten account for over 2%. This CDR3 region has 15 residues. V gave up 4 bases and J gave up 4 bases, with 19 bases separating them. The germline V gene has CDR1 GTSNPN and CDR2 SVGIG (reference sequence).

The specimen was central memory CD4+ T cells from blood. This sequence joins TRBV30 and TRBJ1-2; no clear D gene. The receptor's source is a young woman in good health. The CDR3 protein is CAWISGSVSGYGYTF. The DNA for the CDR3 is TGTGCCTGGATCTCTGGTTCAGTTTCGGGCTATGGCTACACCTTC. The entire variable domain, with the rest obtained from reference TRBV30 and TRBJ1-2, is as follows: SQTIHQWPATLVQPVGSPLSLECTVEGTSNPNLYWYRQAAGRGLQLLFYSVGIGQISSEVPQNLSASRPQDRQFILSSKKLLLSDSGFYLCAWISGSVSGYGYTFGSGTRLTVV.